This T cell receptor beta chain was found in a study of STAT5B mutations in CD4+ large granular lymphocyte leukemia. The study, taken as a whole, reports: Patient CD4-sorted repertoires looked more clonal than healthy CD4+ repertoires, even without putative leukemic clones.

Clones were sequenced by immunoSEQ multiplex PCR, and TCRdb holds only the in-frame ones, with some missing. This sample carries around 20,000 clones, around three quarters of them seen once, and the ten largest clones take roughly 4%. V trimming: 1 base; J trimming: 13 bases; junction bases outside the gene matches: 7. Germline lookup yields CDR1 SEHNR and CDR2 FQNEAQ (reference sequence). The CDR3 has 13 residues. Turning to this clone: Its antigen is still unknown.

The receptor was isolated from a human donor in good health. The chain joins TRBV7-9 to TRBJ2-3; 8 bases are shared with TRBD2. Sequenced input: CD4+ T cells from blood buffy coats. The CDR3 spells CASSLGGGRFKYF. The CDR3 DNA sequence: TGTGCCAGCAGCTTAGGGGGCGGGAGGTTTAAGTATTTT.